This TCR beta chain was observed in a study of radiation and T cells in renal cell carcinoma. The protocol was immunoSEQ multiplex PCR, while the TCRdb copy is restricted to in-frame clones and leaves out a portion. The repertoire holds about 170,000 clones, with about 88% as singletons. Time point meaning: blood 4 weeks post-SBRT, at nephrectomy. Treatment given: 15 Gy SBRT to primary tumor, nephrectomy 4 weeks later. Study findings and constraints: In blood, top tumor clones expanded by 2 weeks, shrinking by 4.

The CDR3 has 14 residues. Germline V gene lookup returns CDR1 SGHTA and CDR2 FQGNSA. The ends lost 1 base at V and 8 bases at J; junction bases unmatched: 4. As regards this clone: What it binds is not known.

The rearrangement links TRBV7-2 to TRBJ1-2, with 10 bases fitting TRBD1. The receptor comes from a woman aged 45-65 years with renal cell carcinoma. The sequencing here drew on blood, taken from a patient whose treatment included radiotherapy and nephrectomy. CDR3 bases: TGTGCCAGCAGCTTAGTGGCGACAGGGGGCGGCTACACCTTC. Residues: CASSLVATGGGYTF.